These T cell receptor beta chains were read from a single sample in a study of CXCR3-negative and CXCR3-positive naive CD8 T cells. Reanalyzing the 5' RACE reads, TCRdb keeps one entry per CDR3 protein, without DNA. This repertoire includes approximately 52,000 distinct CDR3 sequences. What was sequenced was memory CD8+ T cells from blood. These receptors all stem from a human donor in good health. Some clones in this sample may be carry-over from other donors' samples. CDR3s include the opening cysteine and the closing phenylalanine or tryptophan.

j_call v_call cdr3_aa
TRBJ2-1 TRBV29-1 CSIPFYRDGSSYNEQFF
TRBJ2-3 TRBV7-9 CASSPPYLGLSTDTQYF
TRBJ2-3 TRBV21-1 CASSKGMPGGAGTDTQYF
TRBJ2-2 TRBV6-2/TRBV6-3 CASSLPANTGELFF
TRBJ1-1 TRBV20-1 CSATDRKRTEGFF
TRBJ2-2 TRBV12-3/TRBV12-4 CASSFLPGSGLNTGELFF
TRBJ2-2 TRBV24-1 CATRAGWAGELFF
TRBJ2-4 TRBV7-6 CASSRGQGQNIQYF
TRBJ2-7 TRBV7-8 CASSFFRDRTNEQYF
TRBJ2-5 TRBV4-1 CASSQEDYQETQYF
TRBJ1-5 TRBV15 CATSIDPADNQPQHF
TRBJ1-1 TRBV4-2 CASSQDAGGTEAFF
TRBJ2-1 TRBV7-3 CASSLNIWTGSNEQFF
TRBJ1-1 TRBV4-3 CASSQEEVSEAFF
TRBJ1-1 TRBV7-2 CASSWFGNLNTEAFF
TRBJ2-7 TRBV29-1 CSVEGDRYEQYF
TRBJ1-4 TRBV4-2 CASSQRGHRVSLATNEKLFF
TRBJ2-5 TRBV20-1 CSAQRLAGNEETQYF
TRBJ2-1 TRBV7-2 CASSFLAGAYNEQFF
TRBJ2-1 TRBV28 CASSWGANEQFF
TRBJ2-3 TRBV7-2 CASSHGESTDTQYF
TRBJ2-5 TRBV27 CASSSTLRTAQETQYF
TRBJ1-2 TRBV29-1 CSVRLTGQGGGYTF
TRBJ1-1 TRBV10-3 CAISQEANTEAFF
TRBJ2-1 TRBV12-3/TRBV12-4 CASSSPRRGAGMEEQFF
TRBJ2-1 TRBV6-2/TRBV6-3 CASSYWAGAYNEQFF
TRBJ1-4 TRBV6-5 CASSSSVNEKLFF
TRBJ2-2 TRBV6-5 CASSSIRDTDGTGELFF
TRBJ1-2 TRBV7-9 CASSLGVMGGYGYTF
TRBJ2-1 TRBV7-3 CASSPRTGTGANEQFF
TRBJ2-7 TRBV7-9 CASSLLSGGSYEQYF
TRBJ2-6 TRBV28 CASREGRGSSGANVLTF
TRBJ2-1 TRBV15 CATSRERGGLQMEQFF
TRBJ2-4 TRBV28 CASSLFKKNIQYF
TRBJ2-3 TRBV12-3/TRBV12-4 CASSFAGADTQYF
TRBJ2-7 TRBV15 CATSRDLGSSYEQYF
TRBJ1-5 TRBV23-1 CASSQSGTGKRSNQPQHF
TRBJ2-1 TRBV28 CASSRGPLEQFF
TRBJ2-7 TRBV20-1 CSANPSGQFSYEQYF
TRBJ2-7 TRBV5-1 CASSTSGTTYEQYF
TRBJ2-1 TRBV5-8 CAILPGPKYNEQFF
TRBJ2-7 TRBV5-5 CASSFTVGEQYF
TRBJ2-7 TRBV20-1 CSARETGGLGEQYF
TRBJ2-1 TRBV29-1 CSVEDLETDSVYNEQFF
TRBJ2-2 TRBV21-1 CASSKECRAGELFF